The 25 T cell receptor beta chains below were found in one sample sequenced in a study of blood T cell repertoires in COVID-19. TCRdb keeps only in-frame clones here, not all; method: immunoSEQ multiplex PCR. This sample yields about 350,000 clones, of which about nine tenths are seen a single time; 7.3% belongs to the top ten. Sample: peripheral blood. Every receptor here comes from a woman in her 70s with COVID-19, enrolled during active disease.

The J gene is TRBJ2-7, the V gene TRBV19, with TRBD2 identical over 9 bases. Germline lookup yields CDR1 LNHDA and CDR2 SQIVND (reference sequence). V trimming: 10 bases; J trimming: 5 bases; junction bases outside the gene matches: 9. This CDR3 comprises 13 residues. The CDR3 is CATSGTSSHEQYF. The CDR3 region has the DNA TGTGCCACCTCCGGGACTAGCTCTCACGAGCAGTACTTC.

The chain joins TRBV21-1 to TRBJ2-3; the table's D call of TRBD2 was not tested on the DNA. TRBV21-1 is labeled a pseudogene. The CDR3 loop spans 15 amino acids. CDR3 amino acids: CASSNCKRSTDTQYF. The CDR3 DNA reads TGTGCCAGCAGCAATTGTAAGAGGAGCACAGATACGCAGTATTTT.

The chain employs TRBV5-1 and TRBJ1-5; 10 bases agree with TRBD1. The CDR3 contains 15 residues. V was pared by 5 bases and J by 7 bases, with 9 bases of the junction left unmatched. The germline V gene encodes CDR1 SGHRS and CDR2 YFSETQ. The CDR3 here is CASSQRQGAGQPQHF. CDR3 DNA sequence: TGCGCCAGCAGTCAGAGACAGGGGGCTGGGCAGCCCCAGCATTTT.

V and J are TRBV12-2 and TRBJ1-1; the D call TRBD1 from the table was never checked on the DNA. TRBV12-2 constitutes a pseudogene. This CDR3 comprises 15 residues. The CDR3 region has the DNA TGTGCAAGTCGCTTGAGAATCCTCGGGACAGGGGAAGCTTTCTTT. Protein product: CASRLRILGTGEAFF.

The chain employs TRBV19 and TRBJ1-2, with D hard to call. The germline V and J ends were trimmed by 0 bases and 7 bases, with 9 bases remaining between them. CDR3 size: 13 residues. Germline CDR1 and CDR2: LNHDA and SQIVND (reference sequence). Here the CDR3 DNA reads TGTGCCAGTAGTATAGATGGGCAACTTGGCTACACCTTC. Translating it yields CASSIDGQLGYTF.

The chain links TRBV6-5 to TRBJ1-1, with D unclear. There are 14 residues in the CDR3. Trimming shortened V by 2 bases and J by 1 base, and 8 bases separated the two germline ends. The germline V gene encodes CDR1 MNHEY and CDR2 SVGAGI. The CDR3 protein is CASSYRGGNTEAFF. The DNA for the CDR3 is TGTGCCAGCAGTTACCGGGGAGGGAACACTGAAGCTTTCTTT.

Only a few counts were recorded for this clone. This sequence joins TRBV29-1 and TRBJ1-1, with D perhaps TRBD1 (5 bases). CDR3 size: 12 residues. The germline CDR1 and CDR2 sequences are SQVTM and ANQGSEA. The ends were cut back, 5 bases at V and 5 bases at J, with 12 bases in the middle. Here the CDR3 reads CSVNPGGTEAFF. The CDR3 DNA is TGCAGCGTTAACCCCGGGGGGACTGAAGCTTTCTTT.

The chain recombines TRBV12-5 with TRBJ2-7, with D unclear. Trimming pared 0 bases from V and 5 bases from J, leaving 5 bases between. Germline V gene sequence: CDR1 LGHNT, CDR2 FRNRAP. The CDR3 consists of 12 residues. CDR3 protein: CASGLVPDEQYF. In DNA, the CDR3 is TGTGCTAGTGGTTTGGTCCCGGACGAGCAGTACTTC. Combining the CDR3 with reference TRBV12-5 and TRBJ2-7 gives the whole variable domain DARVTQTPRHKVTEMGQEVTMRCQPILGHNTVFWYRQTMMQGLELLAYFRNRAPLDDSGMPKDRFSAEMPDATLATLKIQPSEPRDSAVYFCASGLVPDEQYFGPGTRLTVT.

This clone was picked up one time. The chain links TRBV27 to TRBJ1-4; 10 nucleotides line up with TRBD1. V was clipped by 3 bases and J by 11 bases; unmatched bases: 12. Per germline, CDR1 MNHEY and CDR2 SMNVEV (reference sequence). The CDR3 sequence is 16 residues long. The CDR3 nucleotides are TGTGCCAGCAGTTTTACGCCCCGACAGGGGGCGGACAAACTGTTTTTT. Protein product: CASSFTPRQGADKLFF.

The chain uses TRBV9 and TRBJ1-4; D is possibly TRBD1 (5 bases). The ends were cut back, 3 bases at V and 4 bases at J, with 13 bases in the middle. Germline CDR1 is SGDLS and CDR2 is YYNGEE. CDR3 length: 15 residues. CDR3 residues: CASSANPTDNEKLFF. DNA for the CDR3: TGTGCCAGCAGCGCAAACCCGACAGATAATGAAAAACTGTTTTTT.

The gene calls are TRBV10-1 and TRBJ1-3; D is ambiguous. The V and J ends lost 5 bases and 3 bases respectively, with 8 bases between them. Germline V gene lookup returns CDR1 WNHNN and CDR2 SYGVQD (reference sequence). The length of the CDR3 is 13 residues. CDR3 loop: CASSPSSGNTIYF. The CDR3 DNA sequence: TGCGCCAGCAGTCCTAGTAGTGGAAACACCATATATTTT.

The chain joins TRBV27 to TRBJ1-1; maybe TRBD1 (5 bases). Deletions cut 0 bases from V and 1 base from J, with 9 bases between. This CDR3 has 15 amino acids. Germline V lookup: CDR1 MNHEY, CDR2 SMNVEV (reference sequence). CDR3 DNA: TGTGCCAGCAGTTTATCGCGGGGGACGAACACTGAAGCTTTCTTT. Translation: CASSLSRGTNTEAFF.

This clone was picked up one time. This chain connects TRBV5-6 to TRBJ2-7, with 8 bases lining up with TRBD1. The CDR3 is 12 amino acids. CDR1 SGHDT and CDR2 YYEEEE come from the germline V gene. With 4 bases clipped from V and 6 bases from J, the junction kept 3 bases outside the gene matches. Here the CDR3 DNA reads TGTGCCAGCAGCCCACAGGGGGGCGAGCAGTACTTC. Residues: CASSPQGGEQYF.

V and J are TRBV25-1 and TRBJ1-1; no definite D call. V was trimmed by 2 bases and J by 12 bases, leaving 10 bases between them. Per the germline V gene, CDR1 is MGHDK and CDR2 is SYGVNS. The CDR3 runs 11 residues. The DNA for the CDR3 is TGTGCCAGCAGTGAAGGTATAGTGTCTTTCTTT. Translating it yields CASSEGIVSFF.

The CDR3 region is CASSLAGGGYQETQYF. The CDR3 coding sequence is TGTGCCAGCAGCTTGGCCGGCGGGGGGTACCAAGAGACCCAGTACTTC. The rearrangement joins TRBV7-8 to TRBJ2-5; 8 nucleotides line up with TRBD2. J was trimmed by 0 bases and V by 3 bases; bases with no gene match: 6. The germline CDR1 and CDR2 sequences are SGHVS and FQNEAQ. This CDR3 is built from 16 residues.

CDR3 in DNA: TGTGCCAGCAGCTTAACCCCACAGGGGCTAAATGGCTACACCTTC. Residues: CASSLTPQGLNGYTF. The chain carries TRBV7-2 and TRBJ1-2, with 7 bases aligning to TRBD1. Per the germline V gene, CDR1 is SGHTA and CDR2 is FQGNSA. The CDR3 is made up of 15 amino acids. V was pared by 2 bases and J by 6 bases, with 9 bases of the junction left unmatched.

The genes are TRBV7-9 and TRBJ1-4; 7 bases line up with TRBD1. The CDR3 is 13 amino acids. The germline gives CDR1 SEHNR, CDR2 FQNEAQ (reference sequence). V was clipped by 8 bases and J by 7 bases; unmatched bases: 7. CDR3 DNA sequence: TGTGCCAGCCATAAACAGGGGTCTGAAAAACTGTTTTTT. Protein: CASHKQGSEKLFF.

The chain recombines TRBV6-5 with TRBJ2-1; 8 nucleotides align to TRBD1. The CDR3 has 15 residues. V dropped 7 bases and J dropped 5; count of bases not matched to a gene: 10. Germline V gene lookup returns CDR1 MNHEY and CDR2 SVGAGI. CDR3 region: CASNPTGVADNEQFF. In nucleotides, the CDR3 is TGTGCCAGCAATCCGACAGGGGTTGCGGACAATGAGCAGTTCTTC.

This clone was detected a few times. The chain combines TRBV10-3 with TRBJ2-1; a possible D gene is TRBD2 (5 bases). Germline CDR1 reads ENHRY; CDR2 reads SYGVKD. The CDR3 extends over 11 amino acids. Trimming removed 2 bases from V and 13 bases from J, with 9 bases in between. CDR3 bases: TGTGCCATCAGTGAGGCGGGCTTACAGTTCTTC. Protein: CAISEAGLQFF.

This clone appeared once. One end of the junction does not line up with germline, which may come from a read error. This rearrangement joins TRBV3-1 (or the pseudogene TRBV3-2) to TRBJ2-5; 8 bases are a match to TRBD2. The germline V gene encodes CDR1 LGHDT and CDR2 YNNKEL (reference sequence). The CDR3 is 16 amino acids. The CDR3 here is CATSQERGGSGETQYF. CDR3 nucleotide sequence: TGTGCCACCAGCCAAGAACGGGGGGGGTCGGGAGAGACCCAGTACTTC.

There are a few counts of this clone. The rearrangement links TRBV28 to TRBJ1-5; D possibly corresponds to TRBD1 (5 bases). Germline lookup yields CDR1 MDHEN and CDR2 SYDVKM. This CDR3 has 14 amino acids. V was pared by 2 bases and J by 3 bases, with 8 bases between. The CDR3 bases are TGTGCCAGCAGTTTAACCAGGGACAATCAGCCCCAGCATTTT. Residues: CASSLTRDNQPQHF.

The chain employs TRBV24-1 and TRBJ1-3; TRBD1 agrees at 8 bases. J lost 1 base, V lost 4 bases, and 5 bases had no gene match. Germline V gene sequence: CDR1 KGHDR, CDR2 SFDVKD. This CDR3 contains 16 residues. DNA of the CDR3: TGTGCCACCAGTGAATCCCAGGGGGCTTCTGGAAACACCATATATTTT. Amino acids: CATSESQGASGNTIYF.

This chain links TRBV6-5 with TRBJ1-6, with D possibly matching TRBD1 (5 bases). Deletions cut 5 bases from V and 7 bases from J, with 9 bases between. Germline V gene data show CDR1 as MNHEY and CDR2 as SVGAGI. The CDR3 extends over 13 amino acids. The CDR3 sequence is CASSKSGNSPLHF. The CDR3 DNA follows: TGTGCCAGCAGTAAATCAGGGAATTCACCCCTCCACTTT.

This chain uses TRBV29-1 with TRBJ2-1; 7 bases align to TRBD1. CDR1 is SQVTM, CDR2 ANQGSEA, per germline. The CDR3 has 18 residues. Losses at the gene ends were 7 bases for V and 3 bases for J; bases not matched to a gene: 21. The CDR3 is CSANPIAPTGSFYNEQFF. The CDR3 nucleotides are TGCAGCGCAAACCCAATAGCCCCGACAGGGAGCTTCTACAATGAGCAGTTCTTC.

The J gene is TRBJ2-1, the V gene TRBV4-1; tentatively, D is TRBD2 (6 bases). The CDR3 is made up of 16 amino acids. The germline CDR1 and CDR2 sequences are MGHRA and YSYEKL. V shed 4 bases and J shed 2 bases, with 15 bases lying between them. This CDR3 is CASSPPGTSAYNEQFF. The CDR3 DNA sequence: TGCGCCAGCAGCCCACCCGGGACTTCTGCCTACAATGAGCAGTTCTTC.